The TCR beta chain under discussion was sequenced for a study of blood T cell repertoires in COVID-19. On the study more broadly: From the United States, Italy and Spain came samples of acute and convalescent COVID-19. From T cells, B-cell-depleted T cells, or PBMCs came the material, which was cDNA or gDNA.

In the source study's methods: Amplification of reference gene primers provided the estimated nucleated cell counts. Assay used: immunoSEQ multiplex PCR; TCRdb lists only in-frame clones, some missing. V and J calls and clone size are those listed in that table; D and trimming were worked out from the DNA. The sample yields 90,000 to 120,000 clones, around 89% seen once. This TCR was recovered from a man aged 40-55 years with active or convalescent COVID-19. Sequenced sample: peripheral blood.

In nucleotides, the CDR3 is TGTGCCATCAGTGAGACCCGACTCCAGCGGGACCTCCACTTT. Translated, it gives CAISETRLQRDLHF. The J gene is TRBJ1-6, the V gene TRBV10-3, with D uncertain. Looked up from germline, CDR1 is ENHRY and CDR2 is SYGVKD. This CDR3 has 14 amino acids. Deletions cut 2 bases from V and 15 bases from J, with 17 bases between.